The entry below gives a single TCR beta chain sequence along with its context. Its antigen remains unknown. The germline V gene encodes CDR1 SGDLS and CDR2 YYNGEE. CDR3 length: 13 residues. With 4 bases removed from V and 4 bases from J, the gap between germline ends came to 11 bases. This entry is derived from a study of cytomegalovirus exposure and HLA in healthy donors. Measured with immunoSEQ multiplex PCR; TCRdb has only the in-frame clones, and not every one. The table has 250,000 to 350,000 clones, roughly 87% seen once. General study findings and limits: It was confirmed in vitro that a few of the CMV-associated chains were specific for CMV antigens.

The specimen sequenced was PBMCs. The TCR sequence derives from a man aged 25 to 40 in good health and CMV-seronegative. This chain joins TRBV9 and TRBJ1-2, with no clear D. CDR3 sequence: CASSFGVGYGYTF. As DNA, the CDR3 is TGTGCCAGCAGCTTCGGGGTGGGCTATGGCTACACCTTC.